This T cell receptor (beta chain) was documented in a study of cytotoxic CD8 clonotypes in ibrutinib-treated CLL. About the study: Samples showed on average 255,043 productive templates and 94,082 productive rearrangements.

CDR1 MNHNS and CDR2 SASEGT come from the germline V gene. CDR3 length: 13 amino acids. V lost 6 bases and J 1 base, leaving 9 bases between the germline ends. Assay used: immunoSEQ multiplex PCR; TCRdb lists only in-frame clones, some missing. The data contain 130,000 to 150,000 clones, approximately 81% of them seen just once; the ten biggest clones take up over 10%. This clonotype was obtained from a human donor with chronic lymphocytic leukemia. The rearrangement joins TRBV6-1 to TRBJ2-5, with no clear D. This specimen consisted of PBMCs, obtained after 12 months of ibrutinib treatment. CDR3 sequence reads: CASRWAGQETQYF. The CDR3 nucleotides read TGTGCCAGCAGGTGGGCAGGCCAAGAGACCCAGTACTTC.